This TCR beta chain appears in the sequencing data of a study of regulatory T cells in long-lasting Graves disease. Study findings and constraints: Relative to newly diagnosed Graves' patients, persistent ones had lower TCR diversity.

The germline V and J ends were trimmed by 5 bases and 0 bases, with 13 bases remaining between them. The CDR3 has 15 residues. Germline V gene sequence: CDR1 SEHNR, CDR2 FQNEAQ (reference sequence). With iRepertoire HTBI primers and Arm-PCR of CDR3 regions, TCR beta libraries were built. TCRdb re-called the multiplex PCR reads with MiXCR, one entry per CDR3 protein. The profile shows roughly 450,000 distinct CDR3 sequences, about a quarter of them singletons. A remark on this clonotype: Its antigen remains unidentified.

Time point specified: persistent/refractory GD, antithyroid drugs over 5 years with positive TRAb. The TCR library used RNA extracted from PBMCs. The sample here was peripheral blood mononuclear cells (PBMCs), taken when the disease was refractory, from a patient treated with antithyroid drugs. The chain employs TRBV7-9 and TRBJ1-1, with a possible D match to TRBD1 (6 bases). This receptor was obtained from a female donor with Graves disease. CDR3 protein: CASSPRDKMNTEAFF. The CDR3 coding sequence is TGTGCCAGCAGCCCCCGGGACAAGATGAACACTGAAGCTTTCTTT.